This TCR beta chain was recovered during a study of long-term antiretroviral therapy in people with HIV. Investigators performed immunoSEQ version v3.0 at survey level. Libraries were prepared by immunoSEQ multiplex PCR; TCRdb keeps only in-frame clonotypes and omits some of them. Among around 15,000 clones listed, roughly 95% were seen once. Losses at the gene ends were 2 bases for V and 7 bases for J; bases not matched to a gene: 4. The germline V gene has CDR1 SGHRS and CDR2 YFSETQ. The CDR3 has 13 amino acids. Note on this clone: Its antigen is as yet unknown.

Study results and caveats: The ART regimens used between 2004 and 2017 may be less effective than current ones. The study found narrower CDR3 length ranges in HIV repertoires than in controls.

The chain couples TRBV5-1 to TRBJ2-5; 8 bases match TRBD1. Specimen: unsorted PBMCs, collected more than 10 years after starting antiretroviral therapy. The TCR originated in a man aged 25 to 40 with HIV. Here the CDR3 reads CASSFGQGGTQYF. DNA for the CDR3: TGCGCCAGCAGCTTCGGACAGGGAGGGACCCAGTACTTC.